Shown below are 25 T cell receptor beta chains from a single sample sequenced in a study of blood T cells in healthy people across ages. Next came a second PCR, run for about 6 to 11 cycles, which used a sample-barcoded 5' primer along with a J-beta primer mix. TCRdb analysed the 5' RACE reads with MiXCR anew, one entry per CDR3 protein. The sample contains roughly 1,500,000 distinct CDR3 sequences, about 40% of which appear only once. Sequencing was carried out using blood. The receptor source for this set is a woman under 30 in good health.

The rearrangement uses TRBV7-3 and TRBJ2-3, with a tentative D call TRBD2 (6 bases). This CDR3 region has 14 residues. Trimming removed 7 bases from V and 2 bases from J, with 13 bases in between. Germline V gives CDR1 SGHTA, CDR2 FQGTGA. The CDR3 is CASKRGGATDTQYF. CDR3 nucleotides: TGTGCCAGCAAGAGAGGCGGGGCCACAGATACGCAGTATTTT.

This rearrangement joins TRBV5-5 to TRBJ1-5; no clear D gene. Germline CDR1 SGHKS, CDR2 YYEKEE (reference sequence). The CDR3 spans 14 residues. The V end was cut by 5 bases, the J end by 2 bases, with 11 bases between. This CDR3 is CASRRELGNQPQHF. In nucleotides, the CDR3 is TGTGCCAGCAGGAGAGAACTCGGCAATCAGCCCCAGCATTTT.

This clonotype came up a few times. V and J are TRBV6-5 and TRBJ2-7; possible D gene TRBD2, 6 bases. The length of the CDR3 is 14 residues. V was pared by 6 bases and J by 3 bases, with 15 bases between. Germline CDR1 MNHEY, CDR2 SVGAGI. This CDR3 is CASRARTTGYEQYF. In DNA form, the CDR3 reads TGTGCCAGCAGAGCAAGGACTACCGGCTACGAGCAGTACTTC.

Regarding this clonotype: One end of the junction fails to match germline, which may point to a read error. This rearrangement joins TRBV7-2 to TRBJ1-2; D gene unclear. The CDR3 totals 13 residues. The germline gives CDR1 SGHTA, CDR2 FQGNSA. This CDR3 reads CASSLTAPYSYTF. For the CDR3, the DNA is TGTGCCAGCAGCTTAACAGCGCCCTATAGCTACACCTTC.

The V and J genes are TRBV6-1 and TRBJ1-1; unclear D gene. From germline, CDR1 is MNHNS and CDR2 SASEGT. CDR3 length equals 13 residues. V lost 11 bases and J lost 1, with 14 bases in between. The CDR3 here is CAGVRGANTEAFF. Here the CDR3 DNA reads TGTGCCGGCGTACGGGGAGCGAACACTGAAGCTTTCTTT.

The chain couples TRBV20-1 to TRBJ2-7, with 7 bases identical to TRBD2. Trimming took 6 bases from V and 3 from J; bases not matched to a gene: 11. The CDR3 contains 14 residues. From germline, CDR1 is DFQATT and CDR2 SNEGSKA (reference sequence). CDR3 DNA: TGCAGTGCCGCCGTAGCGGGTGCCTTCTACGAGCAGTACTTC. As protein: CSAAVAGAFYEQYF.

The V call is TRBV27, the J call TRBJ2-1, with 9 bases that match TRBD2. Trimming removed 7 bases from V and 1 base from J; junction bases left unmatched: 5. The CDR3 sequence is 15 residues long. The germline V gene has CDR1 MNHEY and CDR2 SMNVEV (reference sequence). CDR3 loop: CASKPSGRSYNEQFF. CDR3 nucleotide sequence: TGTGCCAGCAAGCCCAGCGGGAGGTCCTACAATGAGCAGTTCTTC.

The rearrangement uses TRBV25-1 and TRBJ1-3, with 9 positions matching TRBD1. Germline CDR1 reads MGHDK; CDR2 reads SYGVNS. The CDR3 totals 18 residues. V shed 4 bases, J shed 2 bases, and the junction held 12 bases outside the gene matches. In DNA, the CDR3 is TGTGCCAGCAGTGGCCTACTACCCCGGACAGGGGCTGGAAACACCATATATTTT. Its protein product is CASSGLLPRTGAGNTIYF.

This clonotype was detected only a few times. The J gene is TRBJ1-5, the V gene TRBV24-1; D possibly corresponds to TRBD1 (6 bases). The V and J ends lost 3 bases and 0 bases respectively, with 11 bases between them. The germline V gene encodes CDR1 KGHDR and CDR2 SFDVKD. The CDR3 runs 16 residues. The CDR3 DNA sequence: TGTGCCACCAGTGATCCGAGGACAGATAGCAATCAGCCCCAGCATTTT. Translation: CATSDPRTDSNQPQHF.

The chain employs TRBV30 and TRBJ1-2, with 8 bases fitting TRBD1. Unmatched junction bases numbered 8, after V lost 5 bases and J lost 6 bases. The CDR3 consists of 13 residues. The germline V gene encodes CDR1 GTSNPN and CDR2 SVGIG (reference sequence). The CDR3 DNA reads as TGTGCCTGGGTACAGGGGGGGCTAGATGGCTACACCTTC. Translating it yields CAWVQGGLDGYTF.

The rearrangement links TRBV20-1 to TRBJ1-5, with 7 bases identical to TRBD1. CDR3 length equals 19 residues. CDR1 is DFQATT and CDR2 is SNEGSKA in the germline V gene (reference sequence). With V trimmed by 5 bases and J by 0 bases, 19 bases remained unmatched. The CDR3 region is CSAPVGGRGASFSNQPQHF. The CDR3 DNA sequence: TGCAGTGCTCCTGTGGGGGGCAGGGGGGCATCCTTTAGCAATCAGCCCCAGCATTTT.

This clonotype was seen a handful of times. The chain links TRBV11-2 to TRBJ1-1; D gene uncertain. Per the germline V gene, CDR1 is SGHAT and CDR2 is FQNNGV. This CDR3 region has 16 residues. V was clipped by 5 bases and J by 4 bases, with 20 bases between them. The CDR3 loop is CASSPRRDGISTEAFF. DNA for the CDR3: TGTGCCAGCAGCCCCCGGAGGGATGGGATAAGCACTGAAGCTTTCTTT.

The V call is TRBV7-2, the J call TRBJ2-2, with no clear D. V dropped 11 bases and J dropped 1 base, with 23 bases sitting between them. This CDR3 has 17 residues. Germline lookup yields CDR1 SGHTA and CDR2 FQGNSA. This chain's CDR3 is CAGRDGPGTVNTGELFF. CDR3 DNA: TGTGCCGGCCGCGACGGTCCGGGCACGGTGAACACCGGGGAGCTGTTTTTT.

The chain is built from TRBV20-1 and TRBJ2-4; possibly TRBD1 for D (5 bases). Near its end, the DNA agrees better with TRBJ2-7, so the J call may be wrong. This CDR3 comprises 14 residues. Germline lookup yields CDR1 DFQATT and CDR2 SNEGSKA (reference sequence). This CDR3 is CSARGGASTYEQYF. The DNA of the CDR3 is TGCAGTGCTAGAGGTGGGGCTTCCACTTACGAGCAGTACTTC.

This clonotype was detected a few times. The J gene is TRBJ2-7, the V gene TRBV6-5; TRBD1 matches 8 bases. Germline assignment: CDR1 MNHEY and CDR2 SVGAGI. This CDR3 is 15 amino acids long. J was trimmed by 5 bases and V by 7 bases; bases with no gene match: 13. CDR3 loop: CASNRGGQGVDEQYF. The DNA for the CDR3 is TGTGCCAGCAACAGAGGCGGACAGGGTGTGGACGAGCAGTACTTC.

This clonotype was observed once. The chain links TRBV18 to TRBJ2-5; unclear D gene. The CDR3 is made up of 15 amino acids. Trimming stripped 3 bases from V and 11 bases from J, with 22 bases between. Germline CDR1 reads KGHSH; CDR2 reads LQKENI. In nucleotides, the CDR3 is TGTGCCAGCTCACCGCAGGACGGCAGCTTCAATGAGCAGTACTTC. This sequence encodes CASSPQDGSFNEQYF.

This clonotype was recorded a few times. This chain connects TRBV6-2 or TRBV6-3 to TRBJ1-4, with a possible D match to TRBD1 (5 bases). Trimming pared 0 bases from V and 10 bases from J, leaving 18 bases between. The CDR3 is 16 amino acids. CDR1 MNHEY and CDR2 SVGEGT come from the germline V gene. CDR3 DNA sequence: TGTGCCAGCAGTTACTCCGAAGACAGCCCGGGTGGAAAACTGTTTTTT. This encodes CASSYSEDSPGGKLFF.

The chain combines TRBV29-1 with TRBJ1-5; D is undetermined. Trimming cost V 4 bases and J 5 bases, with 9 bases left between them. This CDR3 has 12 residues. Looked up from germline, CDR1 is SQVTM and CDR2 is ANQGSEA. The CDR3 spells CSVVAGDQPQHF. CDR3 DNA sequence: TGCAGCGTTGTGGCAGGAGATCAGCCCCAGCATTTT. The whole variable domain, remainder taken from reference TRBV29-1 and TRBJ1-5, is SAVISQKPSRDICQRGTSLTIQCQVDSQVTMMFWYRQQPGQSLTLIATANQGSEATYESGFVIDKFPISRPNLTFSTLTVSNMSPEDSSIYLCSVVAGDQPQHFGDGTRLSIL.

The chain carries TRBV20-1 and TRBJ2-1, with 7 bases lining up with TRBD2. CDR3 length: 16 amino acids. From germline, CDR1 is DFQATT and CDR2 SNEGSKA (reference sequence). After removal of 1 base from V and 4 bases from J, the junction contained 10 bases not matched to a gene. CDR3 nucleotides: TGCAGTGCTAGAGTGGGTCTAGCGGAGAAATACAATGAGCAGTTCTTC. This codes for CSARVGLAEKYNEQFF.

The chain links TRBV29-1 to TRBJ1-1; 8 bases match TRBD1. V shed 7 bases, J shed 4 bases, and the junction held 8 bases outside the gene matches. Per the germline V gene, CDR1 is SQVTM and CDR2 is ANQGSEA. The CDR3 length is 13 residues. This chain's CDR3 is CSATSGGGTEAFF. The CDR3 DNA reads TGCAGCGCCACCTCAGGGGGCGGCACTGAAGCTTTCTTT.

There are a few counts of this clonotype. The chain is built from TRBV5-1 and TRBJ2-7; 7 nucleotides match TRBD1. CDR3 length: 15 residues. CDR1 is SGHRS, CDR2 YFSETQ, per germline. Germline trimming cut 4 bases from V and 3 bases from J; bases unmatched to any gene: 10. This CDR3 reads CASSLEGTEYYEQYF. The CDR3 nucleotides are TGCGCCAGCAGCCTGGAAGGGACAGAATACTACGAGCAGTACTTC.

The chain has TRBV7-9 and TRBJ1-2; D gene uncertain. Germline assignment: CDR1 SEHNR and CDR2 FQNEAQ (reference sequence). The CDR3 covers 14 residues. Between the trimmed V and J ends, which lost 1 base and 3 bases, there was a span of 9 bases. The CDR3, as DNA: TGTGCCAGCAGCTTAGGGAGTTGGGACTATGGCTACACCTTC. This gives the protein CASSLGSWDYGYTF.

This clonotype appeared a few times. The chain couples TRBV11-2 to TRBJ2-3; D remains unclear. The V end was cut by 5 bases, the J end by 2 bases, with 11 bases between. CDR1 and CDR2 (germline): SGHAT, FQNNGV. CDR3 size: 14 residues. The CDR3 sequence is CASSPSVDTDTQYF. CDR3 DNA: TGTGCCAGCAGCCCCTCGGTGGACACAGATACGCAGTATTTT.

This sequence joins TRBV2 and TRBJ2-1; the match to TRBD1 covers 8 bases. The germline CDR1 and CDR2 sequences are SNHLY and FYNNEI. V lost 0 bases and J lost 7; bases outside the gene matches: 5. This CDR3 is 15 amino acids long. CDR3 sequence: CASSEASRTGNEQFF. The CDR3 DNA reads TGTGCCAGCAGTGAAGCCTCCCGGACAGGGAATGAGCAGTTCTTC.

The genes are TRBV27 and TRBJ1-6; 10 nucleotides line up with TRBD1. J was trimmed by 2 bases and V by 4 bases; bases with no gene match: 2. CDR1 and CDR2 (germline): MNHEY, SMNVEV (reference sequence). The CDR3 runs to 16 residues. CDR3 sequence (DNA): TGTGCCAGCAGTTCCGGGACAGGGGCCTATAATTCACCCCTCCACTTT. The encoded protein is CASSSGTGAYNSPLHF.